Listed below are T cell receptor beta chains from one sample, sequenced in a study of Graves' ophthalmopathy and Graves' hyperthyroidism. TCRdb passed the multiplex PCR reads through MiXCR, listing each CDR3 protein once. The sample comprises a few hundred thousand distinct CDR3 sequences, about 16% of which are singletons, and around 1.4% rests with the top ten. The sample consisted of peripheral blood. The source of these receptors is a woman under 30 with Graves' ophthalmopathy. The CDR3 runs from the conserved cysteine through the conserved F or W. D genes are given only for firm matches. For some rows the clone size is stated as once, few or many, or as a class when expanded; others skip it.

J gene: TRBJ2-1; D gene: TRBD2; clone size: many; V gene: TRBV19; CDR3 protein: CASGLAGYNEQFF; CDR3 DNA: TGTGCCAGTGGGCTAGCGGGCTACAATGAGCAGTTCTTC
J gene: TRBJ1-5; D gene: .; clone size: few; V gene: TRBV20-1; CDR3 protein: CSARGGAAGRNQPQHF; CDR3 DNA: TGCAGTGCTAGAGGAGGGGCAGCAGGGAGGAATCAGCCCCAGCATTTT
J gene: TRBJ1-2; D gene: .; clone size: many; V gene: TRBV6-2/TRBV6-3; CDR3 protein: CASSYGHGYTF; CDR3 DNA: TGTGCCAGCAGTTACGGGCATGGCTACACCTTC
J gene: TRBJ1-2; D gene: .; clone size: many; V gene: TRBV11-1; CDR3 protein: CASSQENYGYTF; CDR3 DNA: TGTGCCAGCAGCCAGGAGAACTATGGCTACACCTTC
J gene: TRBJ2-7; D gene: .; clone size: many; V gene: TRBV6-1; CDR3 protein: CASKGEVYEQYF; CDR3 DNA: TGTGCCAGCAAGGGGGAAGTCTACGAGCAGTACTTC
J gene: TRBJ2-7; D gene: TRBD2; clone size: many; V gene: TRBV12-3/TRBV12-4; CDR3 protein: CASSLARGSSYEQYF; CDR3 DNA: TGTGCCAGCAGTTTAGCTCGCGGGAGTTCCTACGAGCAGTACTTC
J gene: TRBJ2-7; D gene: .; clone size: many; V gene: TRBV11-2; CDR3 protein: CASSSPAQGAYEQYF; CDR3 DNA: TGTGCCAGCAGCTCCCCGGCTCAGGGTGCCTACGAGCAGTACTTC
J gene: TRBJ2-5; D gene: TRBD1; clone size: many; V gene: TRBV9; CDR3 protein: CASSVGQGHQETQYF; CDR3 DNA: TGTGCCAGCAGCGTAGGACAGGGGCACCAAGAGACCCAGTACTTC
J gene: TRBJ2-5; D gene: .; clone size: many; V gene: TRBV7-3; CDR3 protein: CASSSNREETQYF; CDR3 DNA: TGTGCCAGCAGCTCGAACAGGGAAGAGACCCAGTACTTC
J gene: TRBJ2-7; D gene: TRBD2; clone size: many; V gene: TRBV7-8; CDR3 protein: CASSSQGLAGEHEQYF; CDR3 DNA: TGTGCCAGCAGCTCACAAGGACTAGCGGGAGAACACGAGCAGTACTTC
J gene: TRBJ1-1; D gene: .; clone size: many; V gene: TRBV2; CDR3 protein: CASSGTSGWTEAFF; CDR3 DNA: TGTGCCAGCAGTGGAACGTCAGGGTGGACTGAAGCTTTCTTT
J gene: TRBJ2-3; D gene: .; clone size: many; V gene: TRBV6-1; CDR3 protein: CASSERGTDTQYF; CDR3 DNA: TGTGCCAGCAGTGAACGGGGTACAGATACGCAGTATTTT
J gene: TRBJ1-1; D gene: .; clone size: many; V gene: TRBV6-5; CDR3 protein: CASRGTGPGDTEAFF; CDR3 DNA: TGTGCCAGCAGGGGTACGGGACCAGGAGACACTGAAGCTTTCTTT
J gene: TRBJ2-7; D gene: .; clone size: many; V gene: TRBV7-3; CDR3 protein: CASSLIPGPLYEQYF; CDR3 DNA: TGTGCCAGCAGCTTAATTCCGGGACCGCTCTACGAGCAGTACTTC
J gene: TRBJ2-7; D gene: .; clone size: many; V gene: TRBV28; CDR3 protein: CASSPSGSLSHEQYF; CDR3 DNA: TGTGCCAGCAGTCCCTCGGGAAGCCTTAGCCACGAGCAGTACTTC
J gene: TRBJ1-5; D gene: TRBD1; clone size: many; V gene: TRBV20-1; CDR3 protein: CSARREDRVYQPQHF; CDR3 DNA: TGCAGTGCTCGGCGTGAGGACAGGGTATATCAGCCCCAGCATTTT
J gene: TRBJ2-2; D gene: .; clone size: .; V gene: TRBV12-3/TRBV12-4; CDR3 protein: CASTPGGSMNTGELFF; CDR3 DNA: TGTGCCAGCACCCCCGGAGGGTCCATGAACACCGGGGAGCTGTTTTTT
J gene: TRBJ1-1; D gene: TRBD1; clone size: many; V gene: TRBV4-2; CDR3 protein: CASQGGWGTEAFF; CDR3 DNA: TGTGCCAGCCAAGGGGGCTGGGGCACTGAAGCTTTCTTT
J gene: TRBJ2-7; D gene: TRBD2; clone size: many; V gene: TRBV6-2/TRBV6-3; CDR3 protein: CASSSSLAGVFVEQYF; CDR3 DNA: TGTGCCAGCAGTTCGTCACTAGCGGGAGTTTTTGTCGAGCAGTACTTC
J gene: TRBJ2-1; D gene: .; clone size: .; V gene: TRBV6-2/TRBV6-3; CDR3 protein: CASSYSKRDNEQFF; CDR3 DNA: TGTGCCAGCAGTTACTCGAAACGGGACAATGAGCAGTTCTTC
J gene: TRBJ2-2; D gene: .; clone size: many; V gene: TRBV7-3; CDR3 protein: CASSLIDSPNTGELFF; CDR3 DNA: TGTGCCAGCAGCTTAATTGACAGCCCGAACACCGGGGAGCTGTTTTTT
J gene: TRBJ2-7; D gene: TRBD2; clone size: many; V gene: TRBV2; CDR3 protein: CASATGGTYEQYF; CDR3 DNA: TGTGCCAGCGCGACGGGGGGAACCTACGAGCAGTACTTC
J gene: TRBJ1-1; D gene: .; clone size: many; V gene: TRBV24-1; CDR3 protein: CATRGGLNTEAFF; CDR3 DNA: TGTGCCACCCGAGGGGGTCTGAACACTGAAGCTTTCTTT
J gene: TRBJ1-6; D gene: .; clone size: many; V gene: TRBV7-9; CDR3 protein: CASSTRTPDSPLHF; CDR3 DNA: TGTGCCAGCAGCACTCGGACCCCTGATTCACCCCTCCACTTT
J gene: TRBJ1-1; D gene: TRBD1; clone size: .; V gene: TRBV15; CDR3 protein: CATSRLGTGGLAFF; CDR3 DNA: TGTGCCACCAGCAGACTTGGGACAGGAGGACTCGCTTTCTTT
J gene: TRBJ1-5; D gene: TRBD1; clone size: many; V gene: TRBV6-2/TRBV6-3; CDR3 protein: CASNDWQGDQPQHF; CDR3 DNA: TGTGCCAGCAATGACTGGCAGGGGGATCAGCCCCAGCATTTT
J gene: TRBJ2-2; D gene: TRBD2; clone size: many; V gene: TRBV27; CDR3 protein: CASSPPSGTATGELFF; CDR3 DNA: TGTGCCAGCAGTCCACCGAGCGGGACGGCCACCGGGGAGCTGTTTTTT
J gene: TRBJ2-5; D gene: TRBD1; clone size: many; V gene: TRBV12-3/TRBV12-4; CDR3 protein: CASSFQGARETQYF; CDR3 DNA: TGTGCCAGCAGTTTCCAGGGGGCAAGGGAGACCCAGTACTTC
J gene: TRBJ1-5; D gene: .; clone size: many; V gene: TRBV27; CDR3 protein: CASNLGGNQPPQHF; CDR3 DNA: TGTGCCAGCAACCTAGGGGGGAATCAACCGCCCCAGCATTTT
J gene: TRBJ2-5; D gene: TRBD1; clone size: many; V gene: TRBV4-1; CDR3 protein: CASSQDQTGGRKTQYF; CDR3 DNA: TGCGCCAGCAGCCAAGATCAGACAGGGGGCCGAAAGACCCAGTACTTC
J gene: TRBJ2-7; D gene: .; clone size: few; V gene: TRBV5-6; CDR3 protein: CASSPFGRSYEQYF; CDR3 DNA: TGTGCCAGCAGCCCTTTTGGGAGATCCTACGAGCAGTACTTC
J gene: TRBJ1-2; D gene: .; clone size: .; V gene: TRBV12-3/TRBV12-4; CDR3 protein: CASSLLGGGYTF; CDR3 DNA: TGTGCCAGCAGTTTACTGGGTGGCGGCTACACCTTC
J gene: TRBJ2-5; D gene: .; clone size: many; V gene: TRBV10-2; CDR3 protein: CATEVGGATQYF; CDR3 DNA: TGCGCCACCGAGGTTGGCGGGGCCACCCAGTACTTC
J gene: TRBJ1-1; D gene: .; clone size: many; V gene: TRBV20-1; CDR3 protein: CSARVAGQRRMNTEAFF; CDR3 DNA: TGCAGTGCTAGAGTGGCCGGACAGCGTCGGATGAACACTGAAGCTTTCTTT
J gene: TRBJ2-5; D gene: .; clone size: .; V gene: TRBV5-1; CDR3 protein: CASSLVAYQETQYF; CDR3 DNA: TGCGCCAGCAGCTTGGTTGCGTACCAAGAGACCCAGTACTTC
J gene: TRBJ2-7; D gene: .; clone size: many; V gene: TRBV27; CDR3 protein: CASSLRGFSYEQYF; CDR3 DNA: TGTGCCAGCAGTTTAAGGGGGTTTTCCTACGAGCAGTACTTC